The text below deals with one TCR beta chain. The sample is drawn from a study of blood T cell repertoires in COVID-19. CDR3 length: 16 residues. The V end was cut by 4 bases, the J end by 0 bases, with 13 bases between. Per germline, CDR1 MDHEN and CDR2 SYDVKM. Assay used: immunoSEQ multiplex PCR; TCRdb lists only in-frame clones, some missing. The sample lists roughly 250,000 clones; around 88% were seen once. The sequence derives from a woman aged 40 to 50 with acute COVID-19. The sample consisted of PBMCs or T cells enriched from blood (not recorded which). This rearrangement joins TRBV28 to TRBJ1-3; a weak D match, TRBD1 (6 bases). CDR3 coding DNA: TGTGCCAGCAGTTACTACAGGGCCGACTCTGGAAACACCATATATTTT. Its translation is CASSYYRADSGNTIYF. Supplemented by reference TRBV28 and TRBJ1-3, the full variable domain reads DVKVTQSSRYLVKRTGEKVFLECVQDMDHENMFWYRQDPGLGLRLIYFSYDVKMKEKGDIPEGYSVSREKKERFSLILESASTNQTSMYLCASSYYRADSGNTIYFGEGSWLTVV.